The count of the clone carrying this T cell receptor beta chain is one. Its antigen is still unknown. This sample is drawn from a study of cytomegalovirus exposure and HLA in healthy donors. Study-wide findings and caveats: A reported reduction in N-insertions relative to the 666-donor mean was seen in an Asian-associated ancestry cluster in a later analysis.

Vbeta (60) and Jbeta (13) primers were used in the PCR. Clones were read by immunoSEQ multiplex PCR, and TCRdb kept only the in-frame ones, dropping some. This sample has approximately 100,000 clones, with more than 60% found just once. Germline loops: CDR1 SGHTA, CDR2 FQGNSA. V shed 2 bases, J shed 5 bases, and the junction held 5 bases outside the gene matches. The CDR3 totals 15 residues. The sample consisted of PBMCs. The receptor comes from a man aged 50 or older in good health and CMV-seronegative. This chain links TRBV7-2 with TRBJ1-5, with TRBD1 matching 8 bases. DNA for the CDR3: TGTGCCAGCAGCTTACTAGGACAGGGTTATCAGCCCCAGCATTTT. It codes for CASSLLGQGYQPQHF. Together with reference TRBV7-2 and TRBJ1-5, the CDR3 gives the full variable domain: GAGVSQSPSNKVTEKGKDVELRCDPISGHTALYWYRQSLGQGLEFLIYFQGNSAPDKSGLPSDRFSAERTGGSVSTLTIQRTQQEDSAVYLCASSLLGQGYQPQHFGDGTRLSIL.